This TCR beta chain was found in a study of shared T cell receptors in the human thymus. The table came from immunoSEQ multiplex PCR; TCRdb's copy has only in-frame clones and leaves some out. The table records 500,000 to 750,000 clones, 88% of them present only once. The CDR3 sequence is 16 residues long. Trimming removed 2 bases from V and 2 bases from J; junction bases left unmatched: 9. These data were likewise used in another study, on human thymus T cells. From that paper: Congenital heart defects were the reason for the corrective surgery that the donors, healthy Finnish infants, were having. It was from resections taken during corrective heart surgery that the thymus tissue came. Both thymic and peripheral blood repertoires showed apparently biased V and J usage. Related research has reported that thymic repertoires overlap highly among unrelated individuals.

This receptor was identified in a boy in the first two years of life with a congenital heart defect. The chain is built from TRBV6-7 and TRBJ2-7; 7 bases match TRBD1. TRBV6-7 is marked as an open reading frame, function uncertain. Sequenced input: thymocytes. The CDR3 here is CASSYSSSDRPYEQYF. In DNA form, the CDR3 reads TGTGCCAGCAGTTACAGTTCGTCGGACAGGCCCTACGAGCAGTACTTC.